These 10 T cell receptor beta chains came from one sample sequenced in a study of human thymus T cells. Profiling relied on immunoSEQ multiplex PCR, and the TCRdb table lists in-frame clones only, not all of them. The sample includes tens of thousands of clones, just under 95% of them seen just once. Sequenced material: blood. The receptor set was obtained from a girl under three years old with a congenital heart defect but otherwise immunologically healthy.

V usage is TRBV18 and J usage is TRBJ1-3; D gene uncertain. There are 14 residues in the CDR3. The V and J ends lost 6 bases and 4 bases respectively, with 13 bases between them. CDR1 and CDR2 from the germline V gene are KGHSH and LQKENI. The CDR3: CASSPDGGGNTIYF. CDR3 bases: TGTGCCAGCTCCCCGGACGGAGGGGGAAACACCATATATTTT.

The chain has TRBV18 and TRBJ2-1; D not resolved. The germline V and J ends were trimmed by 3 bases and 8 bases, with 11 bases remaining between them. The germline gives CDR1 KGHSH, CDR2 LQKENI. The CDR3 runs 13 residues. CDR3 sequence: CASSPSSSDEQFF. The CDR3 DNA reads as TGTGCCAGCTCACCTTCTAGTTCAGATGAGCAGTTCTTC. Based on the CDR3 plus reference TRBV18 and TRBJ2-1, the full variable domain is NAGVMQNPRHLVRRRGQEARLRCSPMKGHSHVYWYRQLPEEGLKFMVYLQKENIIDESGMPKERFSAEFPKEGPSILRIQQVVRGDSAAYFCASSPSSSDEQFFGPGTRLTVL.

The rearrangement joins TRBV5-1 to TRBJ2-5; possible D gene TRBD1, 5 bases. V lost 4 bases, J lost 5 bases, and 18 bases lay in between. Germline CDR1 SGHRS, CDR2 YFSETQ. The CDR3 has 15 residues. The CDR3 DNA sequence: TGCGCCAGCAGCGTTTGGGGCGCACCCCCCGAGACCCAGTACTTC. It is translated as CASSVWGAPPETQYF.

The CDR3 region has the DNA TGTGCCAGCAGCCCCCTAGCGGGAAACTACGAGCAGTACTTC. This codes for CASSPLAGNYEQYF. V usage is TRBV5-6 and J usage is TRBJ2-7; 9 nucleotides align to TRBD2. The germline V gene has CDR1 SGHDT and CDR2 YYEEEE. V lost 4 bases to trimming and J lost 3 bases; unmatched junction nucleotides: 5. The CDR3 sequence is 14 residues long. The full variable domain, its missing parts supplied by reference TRBV5-6 and TRBJ2-7, is DAGVTQSPTHLIKTRGQQVTLRCSPKSGHDTVSWYQQALGQGPQFIFQYYEEEERQRGNFPDRFSGHQFPNYSSELNVNALLLGDSALYLCASSPLAGNYEQYFGPGTRLTVT.

The rearrangement uses TRBV30 and TRBJ1-4; D gene uncertain. V lost 2 bases and J lost 3, with 10 bases in between. Germline lookup yields CDR1 GTSNPN and CDR2 SVGIG (reference sequence). This CDR3 has 14 residues. The CDR3 DNA reads TGTGCCTGGAGTAGGAAGGGTTCTAATGAAAAACTGTTTTTT. Its translation is CAWSRKGSNEKLFF. The variable domain in full, with the rest retrieved from reference TRBV30 and TRBJ1-4, is SQTIHQWPATLVQPVGSPLSLECTVEGTSNPNLYWYRQAAGRGLQLLFYSVGIGQISSEVPQNLSASRPQDRQFILSSKKLLLSDSGFYLCAWSRKGSNEKLFFGSGTQLSVL.

The J gene is TRBJ2-1, the V gene TRBV5-6; D is undetermined. The CDR3 is made up of 15 amino acids. Per the germline V gene, CDR1 is SGHDT and CDR2 is YYEEEE. V dropped 3 bases and J dropped 0 bases, with 10 bases sitting between them. The CDR3 DNA follows: TGTGCCAGCAGCTGGTCCTTTAGCTCCTACAATGAGCAGTTCTTC. Residues: CASSWSFSSYNEQFF. The full variable domain, completed using reference TRBV5-6 and TRBJ2-1, is DAGVTQSPTHLIKTRGQQVTLRCSPKSGHDTVSWYQQALGQGPQFIFQYYEEEERQRGNFPDRFSGHQFPNYSSELNVNALLLGDSALYLCASSWSFSSYNEQFFGPGTRLTVL.

The rearrangement links TRBV6-5 to TRBJ1-2; no clear D. The V end lost 6 bases, the J end lost 1 base, and 9 bases lay between the germline ends. The CDR3 totals 13 residues. Per germline, CDR1 MNHEY and CDR2 SVGAGI. CDR3 sequence reads: CASSLDGNYGYTF. The DNA of the CDR3 is TGTGCCAGCAGCCTCGACGGTAACTATGGCTACACCTTC.

The chain combines TRBV4-1 with TRBJ2-1; TRBD2 is a possible D gene (5 bases). The CDR3 has 17 amino acids. Germline V gene data show CDR1 as MGHRA and CDR2 as YSYEKL. V gave up 0 bases and J gave up 3 bases, with 15 bases separating them. The DNA for the CDR3 is TGCGCCAGCAGCCAAGACTCCAGCTGGACTTTCTACAATGAGCAGTTCTTC. Translation: CASSQDSSWTFYNEQFF.

The V and J genes are TRBV4-1 and TRBJ2-5; D is undetermined. Trimming removed 0 bases at V and 1 base at J, with 21 bases between. The CDR3 contains 19 residues. Germline-derived CDR1 and CDR2 are MGHRA and YSYEKL. CDR3 in DNA: TGCGCCAGCAGCCAAGATATTGTTTCGGCTAGTCGCCCCCAAGAGACCCAGTACTTC. This codes for CASSQDIVSASRPQETQYF.

V gene TRBV2 combines with J gene TRBJ2-3; TRBD2 matches 14 bases. Germline-derived CDR1 and CDR2 are SNHLY and FYNNEI. The V gene end was trimmed by 6 bases and the J gene end by 5 bases; junction bases not matched to a gene: 7. This CDR3 spans 16 amino acids. The CDR3 here is CASRGTSGSRVDTQYF. CDR3 nucleotides: TGTGCCAGCAGGGGGACTAGCGGGAGTAGAGTAGATACGCAGTATTTT.